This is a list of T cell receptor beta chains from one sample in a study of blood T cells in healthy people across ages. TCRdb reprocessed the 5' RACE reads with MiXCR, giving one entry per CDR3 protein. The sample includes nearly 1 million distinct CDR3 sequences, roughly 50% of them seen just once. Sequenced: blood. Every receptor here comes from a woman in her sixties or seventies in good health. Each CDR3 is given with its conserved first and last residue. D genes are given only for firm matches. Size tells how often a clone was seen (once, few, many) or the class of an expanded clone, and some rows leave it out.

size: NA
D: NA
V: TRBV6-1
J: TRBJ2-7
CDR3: CASSELRAPYEQYF
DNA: TGTGCCAGCAGTGAACTCCGGGCCCCCTACGAGCAGTACTTC

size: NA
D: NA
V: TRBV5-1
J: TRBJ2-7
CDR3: CASSATGSAEQYF
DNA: TGCGCCAGCAGCGCAACAGGGTCGGCCGAGCAGTACTTC

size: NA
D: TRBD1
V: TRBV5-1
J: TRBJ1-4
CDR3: CASSWGDRVGEKLFF
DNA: TGCGCCAGCAGCTGGGGGGACAGGGTAGGTGAAAAACTGTTTTTT

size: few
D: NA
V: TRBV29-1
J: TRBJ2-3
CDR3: CSVEVQALATDTQYF
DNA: TGCAGCGTTGAAGTTCAGGCACTAGCTACAGATACGCAGTATTTT

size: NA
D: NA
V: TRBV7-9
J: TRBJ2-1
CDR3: CASSFQPGTQFF
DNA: TGTGCCAGCAGCTTCCAGCCCGGAACGCAGTTCTTC

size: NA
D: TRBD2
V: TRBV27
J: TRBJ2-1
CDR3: CASSASVSGTYNEQFF
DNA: TGTGCCAGCAGTGCCTCTGTTAGCGGGACCTACAATGAGCAGTTCTTC

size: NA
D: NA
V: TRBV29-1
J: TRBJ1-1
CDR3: CSVDSFPEAFF
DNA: TGCAGCGTTGATAGCTTCCCTGAAGCTTTCTTT

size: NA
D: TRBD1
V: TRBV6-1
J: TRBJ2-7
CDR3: CASNDWTGAYEQYF
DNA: TGTGCCAGCAACGACTGGACAGGGGCCTACGAGCAGTACTTC

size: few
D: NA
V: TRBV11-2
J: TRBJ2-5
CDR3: CASSLGSQEYF
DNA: TGTGCCAGCAGCTTAGGGTCCCAGGAGTACTTC

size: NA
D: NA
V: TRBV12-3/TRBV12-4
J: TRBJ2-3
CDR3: CASCRQTPYGDTQYF
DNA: TGTGCCAGCTGTCGACAGACCCCCTACGGGGATACGCAGTATTTT

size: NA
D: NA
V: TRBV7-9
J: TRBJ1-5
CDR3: CASSPPGSNQPQHF
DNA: TGTGCCAGCAGCCCACCGGGGAGCAATCAGCCCCAGCATTTT

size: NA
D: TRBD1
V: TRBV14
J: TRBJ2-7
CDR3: CASSHGTGSTYEQYF
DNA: TGTGCCAGCAGCCACGGGACAGGAAGTACCTACGAGCAGTACTTC

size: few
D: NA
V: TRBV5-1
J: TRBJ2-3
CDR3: CASSLVQGWGPDTDTQYF
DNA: TGCGCCAGCAGCTTGGTGCAAGGGTGGGGGCCCGACACAGATACGCAGTATTTT

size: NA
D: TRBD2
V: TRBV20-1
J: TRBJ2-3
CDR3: CSARDLSGSTDTQYF
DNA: TGCAGTGCTAGAGATCTTAGCGGGAGCACAGATACGCAGTATTTT

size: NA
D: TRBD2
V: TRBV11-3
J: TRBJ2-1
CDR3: CASSFSGSRDEQFF
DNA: TGTGCCAGCAGCTTTAGCGGGAGTAGGGATGAGCAGTTCTTC

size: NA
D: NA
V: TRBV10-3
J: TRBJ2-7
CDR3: CVTKGTGEVYEQYF
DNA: TGTGTCACCAAGGGGACGGGAGAAGTCTACGAGCAGTACTTC

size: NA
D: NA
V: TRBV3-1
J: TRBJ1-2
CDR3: CASSQADRSGYTF
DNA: TGTGCCAGCAGCCAAGCCGACAGATCTGGCTACACCTTC

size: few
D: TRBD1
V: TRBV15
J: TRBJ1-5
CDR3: CATSRGQGVLNSNQPQHF
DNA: TGTGCCACCAGCAGAGGACAGGGGGTACTGAATAGCAATCAGCCCCAGCATTTT

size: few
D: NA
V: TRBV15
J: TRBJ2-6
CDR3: CATSRVSSSGANVLTF
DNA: TGTGCCACCAGCAGAGTTTCGAGCTCTGGGGCCAACGTCCTGACTTTC

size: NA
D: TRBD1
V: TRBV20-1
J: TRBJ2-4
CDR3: CSARPGQGNVEQYF
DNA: TGCAGTGCTAGACCGGGACAGGGGAACGTGGAGCAGTACTTC

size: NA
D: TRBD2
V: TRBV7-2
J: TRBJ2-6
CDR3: CASSLRTSGSTGANVLTF
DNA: TGTGCCAGCAGCTTAAGGACTAGCGGGAGTACTGGGGCCAACGTCCTGACTTTC

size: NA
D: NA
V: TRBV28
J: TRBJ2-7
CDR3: CASSLSPASSYEQYF
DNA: TGTGCCAGCAGTTTATCGCCAGCTAGCTCCTACGAGCAGTACTTC

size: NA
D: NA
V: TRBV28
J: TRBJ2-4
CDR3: CASSLEGKASIKQYF
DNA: TGTGCCAGCAGTTTAGAGGGGAAGGCGTCTATCAAGCAGTACTTC

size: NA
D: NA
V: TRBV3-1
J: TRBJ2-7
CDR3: CASSRGGVAYEQYF
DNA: TGTGCCAGCAGCCGAGGGGGTGTTGCCTACGAGCAGTACTTC

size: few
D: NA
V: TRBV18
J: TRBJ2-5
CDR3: CASSSGRPREETQYF
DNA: TGTGCCAGCTCAAGTGGACGGCCCCGGGAAGAGACCCAGTACTTC

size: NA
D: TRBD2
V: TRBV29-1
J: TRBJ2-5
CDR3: CSVFSGRVASFEETQYF
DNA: TGCAGCGTCTTTAGCGGGAGGGTCGCGTCGTTCGAAGAGACCCAGTACTTC

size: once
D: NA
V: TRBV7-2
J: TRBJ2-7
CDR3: CASSLSVTGLTYEQYF
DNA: TGTGCCAGCAGCTTATCTGTCACAGGGCTGACATACGAGCAGTACTTC

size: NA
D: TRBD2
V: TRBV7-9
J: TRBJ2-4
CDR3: CASDSGRTVAENIQYF
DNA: TGTGCCAGCGATAGCGGGAGAACAGTAGCCGAAAACATTCAGTACTTC

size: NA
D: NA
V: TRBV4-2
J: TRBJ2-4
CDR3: CASSHRDAAENIQYF
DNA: TGTGCCAGCAGCCATCGGGATGCGGCCGAAAACATTCAGTACTTC

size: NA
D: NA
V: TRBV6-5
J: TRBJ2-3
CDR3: CASRPAGLTDTQYF
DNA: TGTGCCAGCAGGCCGGCAGGGTTGACAGATACGCAGTATTTT

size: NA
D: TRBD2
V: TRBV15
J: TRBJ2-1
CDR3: CATSVRGDYNEQFF
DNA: TGTGCCACCAGTGTCCGGGGGGACTACAATGAGCAGTTCTTC

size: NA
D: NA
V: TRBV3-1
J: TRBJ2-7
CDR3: CASSQNLGTSYEQYF
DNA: TGTGCCAGCAGCCAAAACCTTGGGACATCCTACGAGCAGTACTTC

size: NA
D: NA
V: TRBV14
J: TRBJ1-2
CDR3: CASSQEGSNLNYGYTF
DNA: TGTGCCAGCAGCCAAGAGGGTTCCAACCTAAACTATGGCTACACCTTC

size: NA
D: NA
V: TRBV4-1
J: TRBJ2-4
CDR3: CASSPSSSSLAKNIQYF
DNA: TGCGCCAGCAGCCCGTCCTCAAGTAGTCTAGCCAAAAACATTCAGTACTTC